This record looks at one TCR beta chain sequence and its context. Antigen unknown. Assay: immunoSEQ multiplex PCR; the TCRdb copy retains only in-frame clones and omits some. This table holds some 48,000 clones, 75% to 80% found once. Looked up from germline, CDR1 is SNHLY and CDR2 is FYNNEI. V shed 6 bases and J 7 bases; nucleotides not matched to a gene: 15. The CDR3 is made up of 15 amino acids. Patients were ineligible given autoimmune disease history or systemic immunosuppression. This entry is derived from a study of OX40 agonist ivuxolimab in advanced cancers. Study overall: A mean age of roughly 62 years, range 23 to 79, was recorded, and approximately 79% were male. Study outcomes and limitations: At 0.1 to 3.0 mg/kg and by week 6, clonal expansion occurred in CD4+ and CD8+ blood T cells.

This rearrangement joins TRBV2 to TRBJ2-7, with 7 bases aligning to TRBD2. This receptor was obtained from an adult with an advanced solid tumor such as melanoma, head and neck, liver or kidney cancer. The sample consisted of CD4+ or CD8+ T cells sorted from blood, taken in a trial of the OX40 agonist ivuxolimab. The CDR3 sequence: CASSNPDSGSIEQYF. CDR3 nucleotides: TGTGCCAGCAGCAACCCTGATAGCGGGTCTATTGAGCAGTACTTC.